This TCR beta chain was found in a study of cytomegalovirus exposure and HLA in healthy donors. Study-wide results and caveats: Upon later analysis, HLA-associated TCR beta chains proved more clonally expanded than other, equally common chains. Later analysis demonstrated an association between a missense DCLRE1C variant and TCR beta V- and J-gene trimming.

The CDR3 sequence is 13 residues long. The germline gives CDR1 GTSNPN, CDR2 SVGIG (reference sequence). Trimming removed 0 bases at V and 8 bases at J, with 13 bases between. Primers: 60 Vbeta forward and 13 Jbeta reverse. Repertoires were generated with immunoSEQ multiplex PCR, while TCRdb's copy carries only in-frame clones and drops some. Listed are 45,000 to 70,000 clones; over 9% falls within the top ten. Note on this clone: Its antigen remains unidentified.

This receptor was taken from a young woman in good health and CMV-seropositive. The V and J genes are TRBV30 and TRBJ1-2; the D gene is possibly TRBD1 (6 bases). Sample: PBMCs. The CDR3 nucleotides read TGTGCCTGGAGTGTACAGGGTTTCAGAGGCTACACCTTC. Translated: CAWSVQGFRGYTF.